This is a list of T cell receptor beta chains from one sample in a study of blood T cell repertoires in COVID-19. Profiling relied on immunoSEQ multiplex PCR, and the TCRdb table lists in-frame clones only, not all of them. In the table there are fewer than 250,000 clones, around 89% of which are singletons. Sequences were obtained from peripheral blood. All receptors come from a man between 25 and 39 years old with COVID-19, enrolled during active disease. The CDR3 runs from the conserved cysteine through the conserved F or W. Fields, in order: clone size, D gene, V gene, J gene, CDR3 DNA, CDR3 protein. D genes are given only for firm matches. Rows may omit the clone size; those that give it use once, few, many or a size class.

>NA|NA|TRBV6-2/TRBV6-3|TRBJ1-2
TGTGCCAGCAGCCCCCGAGGTGGACGGGGTGACTATGGCTACACCTTC
CASSPRGGRGDYGYTF
>once|TRBD1|TRBV4-1|TRBJ1-1
TGCGCCAGCAGCCTCCGGGACAGGGTCCCCACTGAAGCTTTCTTT
CASSLRDRVPTEAFF
>NA|TRBD1|TRBV19|TRBJ1-2
TGTGCCAGTAGTATAGGGGCCAGGGGGGACTTAGCTAACTATGGCTACACCTTC
CASSIGARGDLANYGYTF
>NA|NA|TRBV10-3|TRBJ2-5
TGTGCCATCCAAATCAGGGTAGGAGAGACCCAGTACTTC
CAIQIRVGETQYF
>NA|NA|TRBV28|TRBJ1-3
TGTGCCAGCTCCCGACACAGGGTCAAATTAGCTGGAAACACCATATATTTT
CASSRHRVKLAGNTIYF
>NA|NA|TRBV18|TRBJ1-1
TGTGCCAGCTCACCAACATATTTCTATCGCGCAGGGGAGAACACTGAAGCTTTCTTT
CASSPTYFYRAGENTEAFF
>few|TRBD1|TRBV19|TRBJ1-1
TGTGCCAGTAGAATACAATGGACAGGGGTTACTGAAGCTTTCTTT
CASRIQWTGVTEAFF
>few|NA|TRBV3-1/TRBV3-2|TRBJ2-2
TGTGCCAGCAGCCAAGCGGTCACCGGGGAGCTGTTTTTT
CASSQAVTGELFF
>NA|TRBD1|TRBV7-2|TRBJ1-4
TGTGCCAGCAGCTTACTAGGACAGGGGGCAGGTGAAAAACTGTTTTTT
CASSLLGQGAGEKLFF
>NA|TRBD1|TRBV5-4|TRBJ2-4
TGTGCCAGCAGCTTGGGGCCGGGACAGGGTCTAGGCATTCAGTACTTC
CASSLGPGQGLGIQYF
>NA|TRBD1|TRBV4-3|TRBJ1-5
TGCGCCAGCAGCCAAGAGGCGACAGGGGGCTATCAGCCCCAGCATTTT
CASSQEATGGYQPQHF